This T cell receptor (beta chain) derives from a study of patients and donors after allogeneic stem cell transplantation (dated by TCRdb to about 2020). Taken from cysteine to phenylalanine, the CDR3 has 13 residues. The read is trimmed to its CDR3 DNA, 39 bases read in frame from base 1. The germline V gene (reference sequence) provides CDR1 MNHNY and CDR2 SVGAGI. At the junction V is shortened by 6 bases and J by 6 bases, with 15 bases in between. The receptor library was made with RT-PCR. The sequencer was a NextSeq 550. Using fastp trimming at Q25 and MiXCR clonotype assembly, TCRdb reanalyzed the public sequencing data and kept in-frame beta chains. Each CDR3 protein gets just one entry, which takes the most common genes and DNA from the rows behind it. A total of around 160,000 distinct CDR3 sequences appear in this sample, approximately 28% of them only once. Clones ranked in the top ten supply 3.2% of the sample.

This clonotype was seen a handful of times. Its antigen specificity is not known. Per-base qualities were not stored, and no clone one base away is much larger. The V and J genes are TRBV6-6 and TRBJ2-7, with a tentative D gene TRBD2 over 6 matching bases. The specimen was blood, either unsorted or a sorted T cell fraction (not recorded which). This receptor was obtained from a human donor who was either an allogeneic HSCT recipient or a stem cell or donor lymphocyte infusion donor (not recorded which). It is not recorded whose cells these are; they may come from a transplant donor. The DNA reads TGTGCCAGCAGCCCCCGGACACTAGCCGAGCAGTACTTC. This gives the protein CASSPRTLAEQYF.